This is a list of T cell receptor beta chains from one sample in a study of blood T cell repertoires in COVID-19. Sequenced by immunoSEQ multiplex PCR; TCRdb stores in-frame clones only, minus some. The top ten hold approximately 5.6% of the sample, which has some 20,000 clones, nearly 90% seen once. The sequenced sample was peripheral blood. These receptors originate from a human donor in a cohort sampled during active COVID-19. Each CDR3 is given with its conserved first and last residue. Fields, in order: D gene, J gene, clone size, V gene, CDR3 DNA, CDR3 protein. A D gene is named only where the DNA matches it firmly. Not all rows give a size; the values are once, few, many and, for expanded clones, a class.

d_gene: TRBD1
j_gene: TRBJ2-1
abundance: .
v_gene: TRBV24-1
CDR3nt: TGTGCCACCAGTGATCCCCGGACAGGGTCCTACAATGAGCAGTTCTTC
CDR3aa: CATSDPRTGSYNEQFF

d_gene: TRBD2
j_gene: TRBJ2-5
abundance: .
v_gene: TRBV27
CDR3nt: TGTGCCAGCAGCCCCCGACTAGCGGGGAAAGAGACCCAGTACTTC
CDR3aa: CASSPRLAGKETQYF

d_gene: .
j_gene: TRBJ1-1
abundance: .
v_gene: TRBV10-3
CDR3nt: TGTGCCATCAGTGCCTTCCCTGCCAGGGAGGACACTGAAGCTTTCTTT
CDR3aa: CAISAFPAREDTEAFF

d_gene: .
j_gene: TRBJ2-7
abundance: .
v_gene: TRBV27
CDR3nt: TGTGCCAGCAGTTTGTGGGGGAGGAAAGAGCAGTACTTC
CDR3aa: CASSLWGRKEQYF

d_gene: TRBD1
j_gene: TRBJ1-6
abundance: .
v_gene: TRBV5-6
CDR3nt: TGTGCCAGCAGCTTGCGCCACAGGGGTTCACCCCTCCACTTT
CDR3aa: CASSLRHRGSPLHF

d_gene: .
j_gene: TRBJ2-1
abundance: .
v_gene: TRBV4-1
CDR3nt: TGCGCCAGCAGCCAAGATCCCCGGGGTGAGCAGTTCTTC
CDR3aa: CASSQDPRGEQFF

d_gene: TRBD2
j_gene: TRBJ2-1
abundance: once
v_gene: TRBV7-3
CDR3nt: TGTGCCAGCAGCTTAACCGGGACTAGCAATAATGAGCAGTTCTTC
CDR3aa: CASSLTGTSNNEQFF

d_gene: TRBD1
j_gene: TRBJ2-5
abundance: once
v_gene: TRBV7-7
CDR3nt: TGTGCTAGCAGCTTAGGACAGGGGGATGGAAAGACCCAGTACTTC
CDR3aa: CASSLGQGDGKTQYF

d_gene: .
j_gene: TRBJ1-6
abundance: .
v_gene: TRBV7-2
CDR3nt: TGTGCCAGCAGCTTTCGGGGGTATAATTCACCCCTCCACTTT
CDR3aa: CASSFRGYNSPLHF

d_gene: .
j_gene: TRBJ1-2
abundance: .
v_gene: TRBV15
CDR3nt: TGTGCCACCAGCAGAGTCAGGGGCTCTGCAGGCTACACCTTC
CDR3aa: CATSRVRGSAGYTF

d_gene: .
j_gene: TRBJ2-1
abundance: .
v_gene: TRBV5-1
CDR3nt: TGCGCCAGCAGCTTGGAGGGGGTCGGGATAAGCAATGAGCAGTTCTTC
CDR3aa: CASSLEGVGISNEQFF

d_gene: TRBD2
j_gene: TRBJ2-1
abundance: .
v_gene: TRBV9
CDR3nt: TGTGCCAGCAGCGTAGTCCCTAGCGGACACTACAATGAGCAGTTCTTC
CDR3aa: CASSVVPSGHYNEQFF

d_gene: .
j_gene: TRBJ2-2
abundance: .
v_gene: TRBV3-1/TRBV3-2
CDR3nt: TGTGCCAGCAGCCAATGGGGCACAGCGAACACCGGGGAGCTGTTTTTT
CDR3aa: CASSQWGTANTGELFF

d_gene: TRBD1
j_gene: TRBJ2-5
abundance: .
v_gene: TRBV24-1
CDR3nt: TGTGCCACCAGTGACCCCGGGACAGGGGGCGTGCAGGAGACCCAGTACTTC
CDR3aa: CATSDPGTGGVQETQYF

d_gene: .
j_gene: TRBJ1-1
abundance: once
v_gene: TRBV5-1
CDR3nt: TGCGCCAGCAGCTTGGAAGCAGGGAACACTGAAGCTTTCTTT
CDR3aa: CASSLEAGNTEAFF

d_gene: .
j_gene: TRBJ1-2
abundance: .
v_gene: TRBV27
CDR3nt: TGTGCCAGCAGTTTACAGATTAACTATGGCTACACCTTC
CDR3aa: CASSLQINYGYTF

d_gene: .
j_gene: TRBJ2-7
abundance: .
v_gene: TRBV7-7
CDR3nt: TGTGCTAGCAGCCTTAGACAGCGGGCGACTTCCTACGAGCAGTACTTC
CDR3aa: CASSLRQRATSYEQYF

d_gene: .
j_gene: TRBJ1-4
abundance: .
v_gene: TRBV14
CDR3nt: TGTGCCAGCAGCCAGACACGTTATAATGAAAAACTGTTTTTT
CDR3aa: CASSQTRYNEKLFF

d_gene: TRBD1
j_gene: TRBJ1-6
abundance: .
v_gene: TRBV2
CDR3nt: TGTGCCAGCAGCCCCGGACAGGGGAATAACCCCCTCCACTTT
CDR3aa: CASSPGQGNNPLHF

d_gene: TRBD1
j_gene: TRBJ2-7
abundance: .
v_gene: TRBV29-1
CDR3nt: TGCAGCGTTGACCCGGGCAGGGGGTCTAAAGAGCAGTACTTC
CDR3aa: CSVDPGRGSKEQYF